This TCR beta chain derives from a study of monozygotic twins with inflammatory bowel disease. TCRdb re-called the 5' RACE reads and catalogs CDR3 proteins one per entry, DNA excluded. The sample has roughly 300,000 distinct CDR3 sequences; the top ten hold roughly 5.8%. Germline V CDR1 and CDR2: SGHDT, YYEEEE. This CDR3 comprises 13 residues. The J gene is TRBJ2-7, the V gene TRBV5-6. Sequences were obtained from blood. The receptor was isolated from a human donor with ulcerative colitis or Crohn's disease, or a healthy co-twin of an affected twin (not recorded which). CDR3: CASSLYSSYGQYF.